The 26 T cell receptor beta chains listed next were all sequenced from one sample in a study of Ad26.COV2.S vaccination and SARS-CoV-2 variants. Sequenced by immunoSEQ multiplex PCR; TCRdb stores in-frame clones only, minus some. The data show 350,000 to 500,000 clones, about nine tenths seen once. Treatment defined: some 20 received Ad26.COV2.S at low or high dose, single or two shots; about 5 received placebo; per-sample allocation not given. The study sampled participants on day 63 after the first vaccine or placebo injection. Source: peripheral blood, taken in a trial of Ad26.COV2.S vaccine versus placebo. All receptors come from a person between 18 and 65 years old who received the Ad26.COV2.S COVID-19 vaccine or a placebo.

V usage is TRBV5-8 and J usage is TRBJ1-6; D might be TRBD1 (6 bases). With 1 base removed from V and 7 bases from J, the gap between germline ends came to 12 bases. CDR1 is SGHTS and CDR2 is YDEGEE in the germline V gene. The length of the CDR3 is 15 residues. In DNA, the CDR3 is TGTGCCAGCAGCTTGACGGCAGGGGAAAATTCACCCCTCCACTTT. Translated: CASSLTAGENSPLHF.

The chain uses TRBV19 and TRBJ2-3; 11 nucleotides agree with TRBD2. V was clipped by 7 bases and J by 7 bases; unmatched bases: 10. This CDR3 is 15 amino acids long. Germline V lookup: CDR1 LNHDA, CDR2 SQIVND (reference sequence). In DNA form, the CDR3 reads TGTGCCAGTAAGGATCGACTAGCGGGACCAAATACGCAGTATTTT. Its translation: CASKDRLAGPNTQYF.

This chain connects TRBV4-1 to TRBJ1-4; TRBD1 matches at 9 bases. J gave up 7 bases and V 7 bases, and 10 bases lay outside the gene matches. Germline V gene sequence: CDR1 MGHRA, CDR2 YSYEKL. The CDR3 runs to 15 residues. The CDR3, as DNA: TGCGCCAGCAACACACAGGGGGCAACAGGTGAAAAACTGTTTTTT. Translation: CASNTQGATGEKLFF.

V is TRBV7-9 and J is TRBJ2-7; 7 nucleotides line up with TRBD2. CDR1 and CDR2 from the germline V gene are SEHNR and FQNEAQ (reference sequence). This CDR3 contains 17 residues. V lost 0 bases and J lost 1; bases outside the gene matches: 9. This CDR3 reads CASSLASGGILSYEQYF. As DNA, the CDR3 is TGTGCCAGCAGCTTAGCCTCCGGGGGGATCCTTTCCTACGAGCAGTACTTC.

The V gene is TRBV6-1, the J gene TRBJ1-2; possible D gene TRBD1, 5 bases. The CDR3 runs 14 residues. Per germline, CDR1 MNHNS and CDR2 SASEGT. V lost 2 bases, J lost 7 bases, and 14 bases lay in between. Written as DNA, the CDR3 is TGTGCCAGCAGTGAATTGAGGGGCGTTGGTGGCTACACCTTC. It translates to CASSELRGVGGYTF.

The chain joins TRBV11-2 to TRBJ1-1; TRBD1 matches 7 bases. CDR1 and CDR2 (germline): SGHAT, FQNNGV. V shed 8 bases and J 4 bases; nucleotides not matched to a gene: 10. This CDR3 is built from 14 residues. CDR3 sequence: CASDEGGRSTEAFF. In nucleotides, the CDR3 is TGTGCCAGCGATGAAGGGGGCCGGAGCACTGAAGCTTTCTTT.

The chain links TRBV2 to TRBJ2-2, with D maybe TRBD2 (6 bases). This CDR3 region has 15 residues. Germline CDR1 SNHLY, CDR2 FYNNEI. V was pared by 8 bases and J by 2 bases, with 15 bases between. In DNA form, the CDR3 reads TGTGCCAGCGGCCCCGGGAGATTAAACACCGGGGAGCTGTTTTTT. The encoded protein is CASGPGRLNTGELFF. Full variable domain (outside the CDR3, taken from reference TRBV2 and TRBJ2-2): EPEVTQTPSHQVTQMGQEVILRCVPISNHLYFYWYRQILGQKVEFLVSFYNNEISEKSEIFDDQFSVERPDGSNFTLKIRSTKLEDSAMYFCASGPGRLNTGELFFGEGSRLTVL.

The chain is built from TRBV5-1 and TRBJ2-1; TRBD2 agrees at 9 bases. J was trimmed by 7 bases and V by 2 bases; bases with no gene match: 7. The CDR3 contains 15 residues. Germline lookup yields CDR1 SGHRS and CDR2 YFSETQ. The DNA for the CDR3 is TGCGCCAGCAGCTTCGCTCTAGCGGGAAGTAATGAGCAGTTCTTC. Residues: CASSFALAGSNEQFF.

This chain uses TRBV11-3 with TRBJ2-4; D not resolved. CDR1 and CDR2 (germline): SGHNT, YENEEA. Trimming removed 2 bases from V and 0 bases from J, with 14 bases in between. This CDR3 spans 17 amino acids. The CDR3 loop is CASSLSIRLIAKNIQYF. The CDR3, as DNA: TGTGCCAGCAGCTTAAGCATTCGGCTGATAGCCAAAAACATTCAGTACTTC.

The chain combines TRBV27 with TRBJ2-7; 10 nucleotides agree with TRBD1. Trimming at V came to 8 bases and at J to 2 bases, leaving 9 bases not matched to a gene. The CDR3 covers 15 residues. CDR1 and CDR2 (germline): MNHEY, SMNVEV (reference sequence). In nucleotides, the CDR3 is TGTGCCAGCCGAACCAGGGACAGGGGTACCTACGAGCAGTACTTC. Protein: CASRTRDRGTYEQYF.

The V call is TRBV12-3 or TRBV12-4, the J call TRBJ2-7; the match to TRBD1 covers 9 bases. The CDR3 runs to 13 residues. The trim removed 5 bases at V and 5 bases at J, leaving 4 bases unmatched. The CDR3 spells CASSAGTGNEQYF. Here the CDR3 DNA reads TGTGCCAGCAGTGCCGGGACAGGGAACGAGCAGTACTTC.

The chain links TRBV11-2 to TRBJ2-2; the D gene is possibly TRBD2 (5 bases). The CDR3 has 15 amino acids. V lost 7 bases and J 1 base, leaving 13 bases between the germline ends. CDR1 is SGHAT and CDR2 is FQNNGV in the germline V gene. CDR3 region: CASTLGLRNTGELFF. For the CDR3, the DNA is TGTGCCAGCACGCTAGGACTGAGGAACACCGGGGAGCTGTTTTTT.

The V gene is TRBV5-8, the J gene TRBJ2-3, with D possibly TRBD1 on 7 matching bases. Germline assignment: CDR1 SGHTS and CDR2 YDEGEE. The V and J ends lost 0 bases and 3 bases respectively, with 17 bases between them. CDR3 length: 17 amino acids. This CDR3 is CASSLAEQGGPTDTQYF. The CDR3 DNA follows: TGTGCCAGCAGCTTGGCCGAGCAGGGGGGCCCGACAGATACGCAGTATTTT. The complete variable domain, with remaining parts taken from reference TRBV5-8 and TRBJ2-3, reads EAGVTQSPTHLIKTRGQQATLRCSPISGHTSVYWYQQALGLGLQFLLWYDEGEERNRGNFPPRFSGRQFPNYSSELNVNALELEDSALYLCASSLAEQGGPTDTQYFGPGTRLTVL.

The V call is TRBV7-6, the J call TRBJ1-3; D remains unclear. V was cut by 0 bases and J by 0 bases, with 18 bases left in between. CDR3 size: 19 residues. Germline V gives CDR1 SGHVS, CDR2 FNYEAQ. CDR3: CASSLAAGYGSHSGNTIYF. The CDR3 DNA is TGTGCCAGCAGCTTAGCAGCGGGGTATGGCTCCCACTCTGGAAACACCATATATTTT.

The chain has TRBV6-5 and TRBJ1-2; D not certain. V shed 0 bases and J shed 5 bases, with 7 bases lying between them. Looked up from germline, CDR1 is MNHEY and CDR2 is SVGAGI. This CDR3 has 13 amino acids. CDR3 protein: CASSYSRWYGYTF. DNA of the CDR3: TGTGCCAGCAGTTACTCTCGATGGTATGGCTACACCTTC.

The chain uses TRBV3-1 (or the pseudogene TRBV3-2) and TRBJ2-2; 9 positions agree with TRBD2. CDR1 LGHDT and CDR2 YNNKEL come from the germline V gene (reference sequence). This CDR3 contains 17 residues. The V segment lost 5 bases and the J segment 1 base; nucleotides outside the gene matches: 8. CDR3 protein: CASSAPGLALNTGELFF. The CDR3 region has the DNA TGTGCCAGCAGCGCACCGGGACTAGCTCTGAACACCGGGGAGCTGTTTTTT.

The rearrangement links TRBV5-4 to TRBJ2-5, with 8 bases fitting TRBD2. The J segment lost 5 bases and the V segment lost 3 bases, leaving 15 bases of the junction unmatched. The CDR3 consists of 17 residues. The germline gives CDR1 SGHNT, CDR2 YYREEE (reference sequence). The CDR3 DNA reads as TGTGCCAGCAGCTGGGCTCGGAGCGGGAGAGATGTGGAGACCCAGTACTTC. This sequence encodes CASSWARSGRDVETQYF. The variable domain in full, with the rest retrieved from reference TRBV5-4 and TRBJ2-5, is ETGVTQSPTHLIKTRGQQVTLRCSSQSGHNTVSWYQQALGQGPQFIFQYYREEENGRGNFPPRFSGLQFPNYSSELNVNALELDDSALYLCASSWARSGRDVETQYFGPGTRLLVL.

The chain joins TRBV10-1 to TRBJ2-3; D might be TRBD1 or TRBD2, each matching 6 bases. V was clipped by 6 bases and J by 4 bases, with 26 bases between them. The CDR3 has 18 residues. From germline, CDR1 is WNHNN and CDR2 SYGVQD (reference sequence). As DNA, the CDR3 is TGCGCCAGCAGGTCCCCCCCTGGAACTAGGGGGGTTTCAGATACGCAGTATTTT. Translated: CASRSPPGTRGVSDTQYF.

V and J are TRBV28 and TRBJ2-3, with D hard to call. Germline CDR1 MDHEN, CDR2 SYDVKM. V dropped 10 bases and J dropped 4 bases, with 15 bases sitting between them. This CDR3 has 13 residues. For the CDR3, the DNA is TGTGCCACCACCACCGTGGGGTCAGATACGCAGTATTTT. Residues: CATTTVGSDTQYF.

The chain links TRBV28 to TRBJ1-1; TRBD1 agrees at 8 bases. CDR3 size: 12 residues. The V gene's germline CDR1 is MDHEN and CDR2 SYDVKM. Losses at the gene ends were 4 bases for V and 8 bases for J; bases not matched to a gene: 3. For the CDR3, the DNA is TGTGCCAGCAGTTATAACAGGGGGGAAGCTTTCTTT. This codes for CASSYNRGEAFF. Together with reference TRBV28 and TRBJ1-1, the CDR3 gives the full variable domain: DVKVTQSSRYLVKRTGEKVFLECVQDMDHENMFWYRQDPGLGLRLIYFSYDVKMKEKGDIPEGYSVSREKKERFSLILESASTNQTSMYLCASSYNRGEAFFGQGTRLTVV.

This clone is a singleton in its sample. The CDR3 nucleotides are TGTGCCAGCAGCAAAAGGCGGACTAGCCTCCCCTACGAGCAGTACTTC. Its protein product is CASSKRRTSLPYEQYF. The V and J genes are TRBV21-1 and TRBJ2-7; the table's TRBD2 call for D was not verified on the DNA. TRBV21-1 is given as a pseudogene. This CDR3 has 16 residues.

This chain joins TRBV19 and TRBJ2-3; weak D call: TRBD1 (6 bases). Trimming shortened V by 4 bases and J by 1 base, and 15 bases separated the two germline ends. Germline V gives CDR1 LNHDA, CDR2 SQIVND (reference sequence). The CDR3 loop spans 16 amino acids. The CDR3 DNA reads as TGTGCCAGTAGTACAAAACAGGGTACGGGCACAGATACGCAGTATTTT. Translation gives CASSTKQGTGTDTQYF.

The chain has TRBV7-2 and TRBJ1-2; D possibly corresponds to TRBD1 (6 bases). This CDR3 is built from 14 residues. Germline lookup yields CDR1 SGHTA and CDR2 FQGNSA. V shed 1 base and J shed 4 bases, with 10 bases lying between them. CDR3 DNA sequence: TGTGCCAGCAGCTTAGACAGGGTCGTCTATGGCTACACCTTC. The encoded protein is CASSLDRVVYGYTF. Combining the CDR3 with reference TRBV7-2 and TRBJ1-2 gives the whole variable domain GAGVSQSPSNKVTEKGKDVELRCDPISGHTALYWYRQSLGQGLEFLIYFQGNSAPDKSGLPSDRFSAERTGGSVSTLTIQRTQQEDSAVYLCASSLDRVVYGYTFGSGTRLTVV.

The V and J genes are TRBV7-3 and TRBJ1-1; D might be TRBD1 (6 bases). Trimming cost V 5 bases and J 5 bases, with 12 bases left between them. Germline V gives CDR1 SGHTA, CDR2 FQGTGA. The CDR3 has 13 residues. The DNA for the CDR3 is TGTGCCAGCAGCCAAACAGGGAGGACTGAAGCTTTCTTT. Protein: CASSQTGRTEAFF.

CDR3 protein: CASSPGQGYEQYF. The CDR3 DNA is TGTGCCAGCAGCCCCGGACAGGGTTACGAGCAGTACTTC. The V gene is TRBV7-6, the J gene TRBJ2-7, with TRBD1 matching over 8 bases. The J segment lost 4 bases and the V segment lost 5 bases, leaving 4 bases of the junction unmatched. CDR1 is SGHVS, CDR2 FNYEAQ, per germline. The CDR3 has 13 amino acids.

This clone was recorded only once. This same CDR3 is encoded by further DNA sequences in the sample. V and J are TRBV28 and TRBJ2-6, with D uncertain. The CDR3 covers 13 residues. V was trimmed by 6 bases and J by 1 base, leaving 4 bases between them. The V gene's germline CDR1 is MDHEN and CDR2 SYDVKM. The CDR3 DNA reads TGTGCCAGCAGCCCTTCTGGGGCCAACGTCCTGACTTTC. Translation: CASSPSGANVLTF.